The 15 T cell receptor beta chains below all came from one sample that was sequenced in a study of blood T cell repertoires in COVID-19. The table came from immunoSEQ multiplex PCR; TCRdb's copy has only in-frame clones and leaves some out. The repertoire includes approximately 210,000 clones, 80% of them detected once, and around 4.7% sits in the top ten. Input material: PBMCs or T cells enriched from blood (not recorded which). The receptors were sampled from a man aged 25-40 years with acute COVID-19.

The rearrangement links TRBV7-9 to TRBJ2-5, with D possibly matching TRBD2 (6 bases). The CDR3 has 15 amino acids. The germline CDR1 and CDR2 sequences are SEHNR and FQNEAQ (reference sequence). Trimming shortened V by 0 bases and J by 5 bases, and 13 bases separated the two germline ends. In DNA, the CDR3 is TGTGCCAGCAGCTTAGCGGCGGGGACGGGGGAGACCCAGTACTTC. It codes for CASSLAAGTGETQYF. The variable domain in full, with the rest retrieved from reference TRBV7-9 and TRBJ2-5, is DTGVSQNPRHKITKRGQNVTFRCDPISEHNRLYWYRQTLGQGPEFLTYFQNEAQLEKSRLLSDRFSAERPKGSFSTLEIQRTEQGDSAMYLCASSLAAGTGETQYFGPGTRLLVL.

CDR3 sequence reads: CASSVGTDRNYGYTF. The DNA of the CDR3 is TGTGCCAGCAGCGTGGGGACAGACCGGAACTATGGCTACACCTTC. The V and J genes are TRBV9 and TRBJ1-2, with 7 bases identical to TRBD1. After removal of 2 bases from V and 2 bases from J, the junction contained 6 bases not matched to a gene. CDR3 length: 15 amino acids. The V gene's germline CDR1 is SGDLS and CDR2 YYNGEE. Drawing the rest from reference TRBV9 and TRBJ1-2, the complete variable domain is DSGVTQTPKHLITATGQRVTLRCSPRSGDLSVYWYQQSLDQGLQFLIQYYNGEERAKGNILERFSAQQFPDLHSELNLSSLELGDSALYFCASSVGTDRNYGYTFGSGTRLTVV.

The chain employs TRBV27 and TRBJ2-1; a weak D match, TRBD1 (6 bases). Germline-derived CDR1 and CDR2 are MNHEY and SMNVEV (reference sequence). This CDR3 contains 14 residues. V was trimmed by 6 bases and J by 5 bases, leaving 14 bases between them. This CDR3 is CASRLLQGNNEQFF. Here the CDR3 DNA reads TGTGCCAGCAGACTACTACAGGGAAACAATGAGCAGTTCTTC.

This rearrangement joins TRBV5-1 to TRBJ2-2, with 9 bases lining up with TRBD2. The CDR3 totals 18 residues. V shed 1 base and J 1 base; nucleotides not matched to a gene: 8. Germline V CDR1 and CDR2: SGHRS, YFSETQ. The CDR3 DNA follows: TGCGCCAGCAGCTTGATTAGCGGGGGCCCCGGGAACACCGGGGAGCTGTTTTTT. This translates into CASSLISGGPGNTGELFF. The variable domain in full, completed from reference TRBV5-1 and TRBJ2-2, reads KAGVTQTPRYLIKTRGQQVTLSCSPISGHRSVSWYQQTPGQGLQFLFEYFSETQRNKGNFPGRFSGRQFSNSRSEMNVSTLELGDSALYLCASSLISGGPGNTGELFFGEGSRLTVL.

The J gene is TRBJ1-2, the V gene TRBV5-1; 7 bases fit TRBD1. Looked up from germline, CDR1 is SGHRS and CDR2 is YFSETQ. The CDR3 runs 13 residues. Trimming removed 0 bases from V and 7 bases from J; junction bases left unmatched: 3. The CDR3, as DNA: TGCGCCAGCAGCTTGGGACAGGGAGTTGGCTACACCTTC. As protein: CASSLGQGVGYTF. Supplemented by reference TRBV5-1 and TRBJ1-2, the full variable domain reads KAGVTQTPRYLIKTRGQQVTLSCSPISGHRSVSWYQQTPGQGLQFLFEYFSETQRNKGNFPGRFSGRQFSNSRSEMNVSTLELGDSALYLCASSLGQGVGYTFGSGTRLTVV.

This chain links TRBV5-1 with TRBJ2-3; 7 bases match TRBD2. J was trimmed by 5 bases and V by 3 bases; bases with no gene match: 6. CDR1 SGHRS and CDR2 YFSETQ come from the germline V gene. This CDR3 spans 14 amino acids. The CDR3 loop is CASSSGLVVDTQYF. Written as DNA, the CDR3 is TGCGCCAGCAGCTCCGGACTAGTTGTAGATACGCAGTATTTT. The full variable domain, with the rest looked up from reference TRBV5-1 and TRBJ2-3, is KAGVTQTPRYLIKTRGQQVTLSCSPISGHRSVSWYQQTPGQGLQFLFEYFSETQRNKGNFPGRFSGRQFSNSRSEMNVSTLELGDSALYLCASSSGLVVDTQYFGPGTRLTVL.

The V call is TRBV6-5, the J call TRBJ1-1; tentatively, D is TRBD1 (5 bases). The germline V and J ends were trimmed by 4 bases and 6 bases, with 12 bases remaining between them. Germline V gene sequence: CDR1 MNHEY, CDR2 SVGAGI. There are 13 residues in the CDR3. The CDR3 protein is CASSSTGSSEAFF. As DNA, the CDR3 is TGTGCCAGCAGTTCTACAGGATCCTCTGAAGCTTTCTTT.

The chain is built from TRBV9 and TRBJ1-6, with TRBD1 identical over 8 bases. The ends lost 0 bases at V and 6 bases at J; junction bases unmatched: 14. The CDR3 spans 19 residues. CDR1 is SGDLS, CDR2 YYNGEE, per germline. In DNA form, the CDR3 reads TGTGCCAGCAGCGTAGATCCCCGTCCGATACAGGGGGGTAATTCACCCCTCCACTTT. It codes for CASSVDPRPIQGGNSPLHF.

In its sample, this clone was seen many times. The V gene is TRBV19, the J gene TRBJ1-5, with D possibly TRBD1 on 6 matching bases. This CDR3 has 15 amino acids. CDR1 and CDR2 (germline): LNHDA, SQIVND (reference sequence). The V gene lost 5 bases and the J gene lost 4 bases, with 15 bases spanning the gap. In DNA form, the CDR3 reads TGTGCCAGTAGTGAACAGGGATCGCTAAATCAGCCCCAGCATTTT. Protein sequence: CASSEQGSLNQPQHF.

The chain combines TRBV21-1 with TRBJ1-1. TRBV21-1 is shown as a pseudogene. This CDR3 is 10 amino acids long. CDR3 bases: TGTGCCAGCGACTACACTGAAGCTTTCTTT. Amino acids: CASDYTEAFF.

This chain connects TRBV5-6 to TRBJ2-5; the match to TRBD1 covers 7 bases. CDR3 length: 14 residues. V gave up 2 bases and J gave up 3 bases; unmatched junction bases: 4. Germline lookup yields CDR1 SGHDT and CDR2 YYEEEE. The CDR3 DNA follows: TGTGCCAGCAGCTTTTCAGACAGGGAAGAGACCCAGTACTTC. This encodes CASSFSDREETQYF.

This clone was recorded many times. This chain joins TRBV6-5 and TRBJ2-7; D possibly corresponds to TRBD1 (5 bases). Trimming removed 8 bases at V and 0 bases at J, with 14 bases between. Germline V lookup: CDR1 MNHEY, CDR2 SVGAGI. The CDR3 has 14 residues. The CDR3 here is CASQLTVSSYEQYF. The CDR3 nucleotides are TGTGCCAGCCAGCTGACAGTTAGCTCCTACGAGCAGTACTTC.

J is TRBJ1-5 and V is TRBV5-1; D not certain. The germline V and J ends were trimmed by 4 bases and 0 bases, with 8 bases remaining between them. Germline V gene sequence: CDR1 SGHRS, CDR2 YFSETQ. The CDR3 contains 14 residues. The CDR3 sequence is CASSPADSNQPQHF. DNA of the CDR3: TGCGCCAGCAGCCCGGCGGATAGCAATCAGCCCCAGCATTTT.

This chain joins TRBV3-1 (or the pseudogene TRBV3-2) and TRBJ1-4; possibly TRBD1 for D (5 bases). The CDR3 spans 17 residues. Germline V gene data show CDR1 as LGHDT and CDR2 as YNNKEL (reference sequence). The ends were cut back, 1 base at V and 3 bases at J, with 15 bases in the middle. The CDR3 DNA follows: TGTGCCAGCAGCCAAGGCCCTCAGGGTGTAGCTAATGAAAAACTGTTTTTT. Its translation: CASSQGPQGVANEKLFF.

This clone showed up just a few times. The chain couples TRBV18 to TRBJ1-1; no reliable D call. The V gene lost 0 bases and the J gene lost 1 base, with 9 bases spanning the gap. The germline V gene has CDR1 KGHSH and CDR2 LQKENI. The CDR3 length is 15 residues. CDR3: CASSPPSRGNTEAFF. In nucleotides, the CDR3 is TGTGCCAGCTCACCACCGTCGCGGGGGAACACTGAAGCTTTCTTT.